The 8 T cell receptor beta chains reported below all come from one sample, sequenced in a study of cytomegalovirus exposure and HLA in healthy donors (dated by TCRdb to between 2016 and 2019). The library came from the immunoSEQ multiplex PCR assay. The multiplex PCR relied on a mix of 60 forward primers for TCR Vbeta segments and 13 reverse primers for TCR Jbeta segments. TCRdb limited this immuneACCESS table to in-frame rearrangements with V and J called. A share of clones is missing; checked studies link under half to unresolved V genes, and the rest is unexplained. In this sample the table shows around 130,000 clones, approximately 80% of which occur a single time. The ten largest clones capture roughly 12% of the sample. The specimen was PBMCs. Source of these receptors: a male donor in good health and CMV-seropositive.

The CDR3 DNA sequence: TGTGCCTGGAGGCCACTAGGACCGGTAAATGAGCAGTTCTTC. Protein product: CAWRPLGPVNEQFF. The chain joins TRBV30 to TRBJ2-1, with D possibly matching TRBD2 (5 bases). CDR1 GTSNPN and CDR2 SVGIG come from the germline V gene (reference sequence). V lost 3 bases and J 7 bases, leaving 16 bases between the germline ends. This CDR3 comprises 14 residues.

V and J are TRBV5-4 and TRBJ1-2; D is undetermined. Trimming cost V 3 bases and J 8 bases, with 23 bases left between them. This CDR3 spans 16 amino acids. Looked up from germline, CDR1 is SGHNT and CDR2 is YYREEE (reference sequence). The CDR3 DNA is TGTGCCAGCAGCTCGTGGGTTGGGCAGTATGCAATCGGCTACACCTTC. Its translation: CASSSWVGQYAIGYTF.

The chain joins TRBV18 to TRBJ1-3; D is uncertain. The germline V gene has CDR1 KGHSH and CDR2 LQKENI. The CDR3 has 16 residues. V was cut by 3 bases and J by 2 bases, with 14 bases left in between. The CDR3 spells CASSPRGPETGNTIYF. In nucleotides, the CDR3 is TGTGCCAGCTCACCTCGCGGTCCCGAAACTGGAAACACCATATATTTT.

This chain uses TRBV11-2 with TRBJ1-4; D remains unclear. CDR1 is SGHAT, CDR2 FQNNGV, per germline. Trimming left V 5 bases short and J 7 bases short, with 17 bases between. The CDR3 totals 15 residues. The CDR3 nucleotides read TGTGCCAGCAGCGCGCGCCTGACGGGGTCTGAAAAACTGTTTTTT. Translation: CASSARLTGSEKLFF.

This clone was found once. The chain couples TRBV5-1 to TRBJ1-1; tentative D call: TRBD1 (5 bases). Germline V gene data show CDR1 as SGHRS and CDR2 as YFSETQ. V was pared by 3 bases and J by 1 base, with 10 bases between. CDR3 size: 14 residues. The CDR3 DNA sequence: TGCGCCAGCAGCTCGACAGTGGAGAACACTGAAGCTTTCTTT. Translated, it gives CASSSTVENTEAFF.

This chain joins TRBV7-2 and TRBJ1-6; no clear D gene. This CDR3 is built from 16 residues. V dropped 5 bases and J dropped 5 bases, with 16 bases sitting between them. CDR1 and CDR2 (germline): SGHTA, FQGNSA. CDR3 nucleotides: TGTGCCAGCAGCGACCGTCCCGTCGGGGATAATTCACCCCTCCACTTT. Its protein product is CASSDRPVGDNSPLHF.

The rearrangement joins TRBV5-1 to TRBJ2-2, with D maybe TRBD2 (5 bases). The V gene's germline CDR1 is SGHRS and CDR2 YFSETQ. The length of the CDR3 is 15 residues. The ends were cut back, 4 bases at V and 3 bases at J, with 13 bases in the middle. The CDR3 region is CASSLRTGDTGELFF. In nucleotides, the CDR3 is TGCGCCAGCAGCCTCAGAACCGGGGACACCGGGGAGCTGTTTTTT.

The genes are TRBV9 and TRBJ2-7; TRBD1 matches at 8 bases. This CDR3 region has 13 residues. The V and J ends lost 3 bases and 4 bases, in that order; junction bases with no gene match: 3. Germline CDR1 reads SGDLS; CDR2 reads YYNGEE. DNA of the CDR3: TGTGCCAGCAGCGCCCGACAGGGGTACGAGCAGTACTTC. This encodes CASSARQGYEQYF.